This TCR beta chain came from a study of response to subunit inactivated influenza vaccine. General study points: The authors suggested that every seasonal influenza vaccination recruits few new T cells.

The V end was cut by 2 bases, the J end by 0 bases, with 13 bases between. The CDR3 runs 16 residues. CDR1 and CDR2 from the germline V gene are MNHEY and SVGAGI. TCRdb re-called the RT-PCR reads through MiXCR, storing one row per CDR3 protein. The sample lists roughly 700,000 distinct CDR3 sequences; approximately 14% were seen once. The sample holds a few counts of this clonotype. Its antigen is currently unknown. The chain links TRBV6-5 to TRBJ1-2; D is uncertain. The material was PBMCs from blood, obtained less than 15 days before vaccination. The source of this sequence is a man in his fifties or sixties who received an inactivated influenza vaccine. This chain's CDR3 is CASSYTGGPSNYGYTF. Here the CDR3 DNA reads TGTGCCAGCAGTTACACGGGCGGACCATCTAACTATGGCTACACCTTC.